Shown below are 10 T cell receptor beta chains from a single sample sequenced in a study of shared T cell receptors in the human thymus. This table comes from immunoSEQ multiplex PCR, and its TCRdb copy is limited to in-frame clones, with some not included. This table has roughly 500,000 clones, around three quarters appearing once. These data also featured in a second study, about human thymus T cells.

Sequenced input: thymocytes. These receptors originate from a boy in the first two years of life with a congenital heart defect.

The gene calls are TRBV7-2 and TRBJ2-7; D gene ambiguous. The germline V gene has CDR1 SGHTA and CDR2 FQGNSA. The CDR3 spans 14 residues. V lost 1 base to trimming and J lost 5 bases, with 12 bases between them. Written as DNA, the CDR3 is TGTGCCAGCAGCTTAGAGGCAGGTTTCCACGAGCAGTACTTC. Its translation is CASSLEAGFHEQYF.

V is TRBV7-9 and J is TRBJ2-1, with 11 bases fitting TRBD2. CDR3 length equals 15 residues. V was pared by 3 bases and J by 3 bases, with 1 base of the junction left unmatched. CDR1 and CDR2 from the germline V gene are SEHNR and FQNEAQ (reference sequence). DNA for the CDR3: TGTGCCAGCAGCTTCGGGACTAGCGGCTACAATGAGCAGTTCTTC. Encoded protein: CASSFGTSGYNEQFF.

This clone has just one count. The rearrangement uses TRBV27 and TRBJ1-4; a weak D match, TRBD1 (5 bases). The CDR3 runs 15 residues. The ends were cut back, 3 bases at V and 2 bases at J, with 10 bases in the middle. Germline V lookup: CDR1 MNHEY, CDR2 SMNVEV (reference sequence). CDR3 nucleotide sequence: TGTGCCAGCAGTTTGGGGGGTGCGACTAATGAAAAACTGTTTTTT. Its translation: CASSLGGATNEKLFF.

The rearrangement uses TRBV11-3 and TRBJ2-7, with D possibly being TRBD2 (5 bases). CDR3 length: 12 amino acids. V lost 1 base and J lost 7, with 8 bases in between. Looked up from germline, CDR1 is SGHNT and CDR2 is YENEEA. The CDR3 bases are TGTGCCAGCAGCTTAGGGCGGAGGGAGCAGTACTTC. Translation: CASSLGRREQYF.

The V and J genes are TRBV14 and TRBJ2-7; TRBD1 matches at 9 bases. This CDR3 comprises 15 residues. Germline V gives CDR1 SGHDN, CDR2 FVKESK. With V trimmed by 4 bases and J by 2 bases, 6 bases remained unmatched. DNA of the CDR3: TGTGCCAGCAGCCTGCCGGGACAGGGAGCCTACGAGCAGTACTTC. It encodes CASSLPGQGAYEQYF.

This clone was seen a few times. For the CDR3, the DNA is TGTGCCAGCAGTGAAGCCCCGGTACGACCCGAGACAAGGCACAATCAGCCCCAGCATTTT. Amino acids: CASSEAPVRPETRHNQPQHF. This sequence joins TRBV6-1 and TRBJ1-5, with no clear D. Trimming cost V 0 bases and J 3 bases, with 24 bases left between them. Germline V gives CDR1 MNHNS, CDR2 SASEGT. This CDR3 is 20 amino acids long.

V usage is TRBV7-9 and J usage is TRBJ2-3, with 8 bases aligning to TRBD2. CDR3 length: 18 amino acids. Trimming at V came to 6 bases and at J to 0 bases, leaving 14 bases not matched to a gene. Germline loops: CDR1 SEHNR, CDR2 FQNEAQ (reference sequence). As DNA, the CDR3 is TGTGCCAGCAGGGGAGGACGGCCTAGCGGGCCAAGCACAGATACGCAGTATTTT. This codes for CASRGGRPSGPSTDTQYF.

This chain connects TRBV29-1 to TRBJ2-1; D not resolved. CDR3 size: 12 residues. V was clipped by 6 bases and J by 8 bases, with 14 bases between them. Germline V gene sequence: CDR1 SQVTM, CDR2 ANQGSEA. This chain's CDR3 is CSVSGPADEQFF. The CDR3 coding sequence is TGCAGCGTCTCCGGCCCCGCGGATGAGCAGTTCTTC.

The rearrangement uses TRBV5-4 and TRBJ2-2; D is possibly TRBD2 (5 bases). The germline V gene has CDR1 SGHNT and CDR2 YYREEE (reference sequence). V lost 4 bases and J 3 bases, leaving 19 bases between the germline ends. This CDR3 region has 17 residues. The chain's CDR3 is CASSPSRGSFDTGELFF. The CDR3 DNA is TGTGCCAGCAGCCCCTCGCGCGGGTCATTCGACACCGGGGAGCTGTTTTTT.

The rearrangement joins TRBV6-5 to TRBJ1-1; D is ambiguous. Trimming cost V 5 bases and J 1 base, with 11 bases left between them. Germline values: CDR1 MNHEY, CDR2 SVGAGI. The CDR3 covers 14 residues. CDR3 loop: CASSKITANTEAFF. The CDR3 DNA reads TGTGCCAGCAGTAAAATTACAGCGAACACTGAAGCTTTCTTT.